This note documents a single T cell receptor beta chain sequence. What it binds is unknown. The sample originates from a study of cytomegalovirus exposure and HLA in healthy donors. Across the study: Most genotyped donors, over 70% of more than 300, had Caucasian-associated genetic ancestry. Study-wide points: In an earlier analysis, in around 590 donors, most V segments appeared productive either ~90% or ~30% of the time. Links to common viral pathogens appeared, in a later analysis, for several of the most significant clusters.

The CDR3 is 17 residues long. From germline, CDR1 is SGHAT and CDR2 FQNNGV. V shed 4 bases, J shed 1 base, and the junction held 9 bases outside the gene matches. A multiplex PCR was run with 60 Vbeta primers and 13 Jbeta primers. Libraries were prepared by immunoSEQ multiplex PCR; TCRdb keeps only in-frame clonotypes and omits some of them. The sample gives 150,000 or so clones, about 10% of which show up once; 1.8% is in the top ten. The sample taken for sequencing was PBMCs. The receptor's source is a man over 45 in good health and CMV-seronegative. The chain has TRBV11-2 and TRBJ2-1; TRBD1 matches at 8 bases. The CDR3 protein is CASSSSGTGLSYNEQFF. The CDR3 nucleotides are TGTGCCAGCAGCTCCTCCGGGACAGGCCTTTCCTACAATGAGCAGTTCTTC.